This T cell receptor beta chain stems from a study of blood T cells in healthy people across ages. Study-wide points: More naive CD4+ cells and higher diversity marked long-lived donors relative to aged donors.

Comment on this clonotype: What it binds is unknown.

With a J-beta primer mix and a sample-barcoded 5' primer, a second PCR ran about 6 to 11 cycles. TCRdb fed the 5' RACE reads into MiXCR, producing one record per CDR3 protein. Seen here are roughly 2 million distinct CDR3 sequences, approximately 50% observed once, and the top ten hold over 2%. With V trimmed by 5 bases and J by 8 bases, 6 bases remained unmatched. Germline CDR1 reads SGHNT; CDR2 reads YENEEA. The CDR3 spans 14 residues. This TCR was sampled from a woman aged 40 to 50 in good health. The gene calls are TRBV11-3 and TRBJ2-5, with 12 bases lining up with TRBD2. Sample: blood. The CDR3 protein is CASSGLAGPPTQYF. In nucleotides, the CDR3 is TGTGCCAGCAGCGGACTAGCGGGGCCCCCCACCCAGTACTTC.